The sample holds a few counts of the clone carrying this TCR beta chain. The data belong to a study of T-cell memory formation after mild COVID-19. Germline trimming cut 4 bases from V and 4 bases from J; bases unmatched to any gene: 14. The germline V gene encodes CDR1 MGHRA and CDR2 YSYEKL. The CDR3 consists of 17 residues. MiXCR was run by TCRdb on the 5' RACE reads, yielding one entry per CDR3 protein. The sample has 350,000 or so distinct CDR3 sequences, 20% to 25% seen once. This TCR was sampled from an adult woman who had mild COVID-19 (a few samples of this study predate the infection). Cell type and time point are not known. Sequencing was carried out using PBMCs or a T cell subset sorted from them (not recorded which). The J gene is TRBJ2-7, the V gene TRBV4-1, with 9 bases that match TRBD1. The CDR3 loop reads CASSRVLRDRVEYEQYF. For the CDR3, the DNA is TGCGCCAGCAGCCGTGTCCTTCGGGACAGGGTCGAGTACGAGCAGTACTTC.